The 14 T cell receptor beta chains below come from one sample, sequenced in a study of blood T cells in healthy people across ages. Together with a sample-barcoded 5' primer, a J-beta primer mix was included in a second PCR lasting about 6 to 12 cycles. TCRdb reprocessed the 5' RACE reads with MiXCR, giving one entry per CDR3 protein. Counted here are hundreds of thousands of distinct CDR3 sequences, 25% to 35% occurring once; the ten biggest clones make up 17%. Sequencing was done on a sample of blood. The receptors shown here come from a woman older than 75 in good health.

Remarks on this clonotype: A far larger clone lies a single base away; this is likely a read error. The chain has TRBV12-3 or TRBV12-4 and TRBJ2-3, with D possibly being TRBD1 (6 bases). This CDR3 has 14 residues. CDR3 region: CVSSFGQGTDTQYF. The DNA for the CDR3 is TGTGTCAGCAGTTTCGGGCAGGGGACAGATACGCAGTATTTT.

The sample holds many counts of this clonotype. The V call is TRBV25-1, the J call TRBJ2-5; no firm D call. V was pared by 7 bases and J by 5 bases, with 17 bases between. Per the germline V gene, CDR1 is MGHDK and CDR2 is SYGVNS. The CDR3 sequence is 14 residues long. For the CDR3, the DNA is TGTGCCAGCAATCCGGGCCCTTATAGGGAGACCCAGTACTTC. Its protein product is CASNPGPYRETQYF.

This clonotype has a count of ten or more. The chain recombines TRBV4-2 with TRBJ2-5, with unresolved D. The V gene lost 2 bases and the J gene lost 5 bases, with 12 bases spanning the gap. The CDR3 consists of 14 residues. Germline values: CDR1 LGHNA, CDR2 YNFKEQ. CDR3 residues: CASSQSTTAETQYF. The CDR3 DNA reads as TGTGCCAGCAGCCAATCGACGACGGCGGAGACCCAGTACTTC.

This clonotype was counted between two and nine times. V gene TRBV6-5 combines with J gene TRBJ1-1; 7 bases agree with TRBD1. CDR1 is MNHEY, CDR2 SVGAGI, per germline. V was pared by 6 bases and J by 1 base, with 14 bases of the junction left unmatched. This CDR3 is 17 amino acids long. The DNA for the CDR3 is TGTGCCAGCAGCTACGCGGTGACAGGGAGACCGAACACTGAAGCTTTCTTT. Translated, it gives CASSYAVTGRPNTEAFF.

This clonotype was seen only a few times. The J gene is TRBJ1-5, the V gene TRBV20-1; 8 positions agree with TRBD1. The CDR3 loop spans 15 amino acids. Per germline, CDR1 DFQATT and CDR2 SNEGSKA (reference sequence). Trimming removed 3 bases from V and 5 bases from J; junction bases left unmatched: 9. The CDR3 DNA follows: TGCAGTGCTAGGGCAGGGGGCACGGGCCATCAGCCCCAGCATTTT. Translated: CSARAGGTGHQPQHF.

This clonotype was seen ten or more times. The genes are TRBV6-2 or TRBV6-3 and TRBJ1-5; the match to TRBD1 covers 8 bases. In germline, CDR1 is MNHEY, CDR2 SVGEGT. CDR3 length: 15 residues. J lost 8 bases, V lost 1 base, and 7 bases had no gene match. The DNA of the CDR3 is TGTGCCAGCAGTTACTTGACAGGGGCGATGGAGCCCCAGCATTTT. As protein: CASSYLTGAMEPQHF.

This clonotype showed up many times. The rearrangement links TRBV28 to TRBJ2-7; D is unclear. Trimming took 3 bases from V and 6 from J, leaving 15 bases between them. CDR1 and CDR2 (germline): MDHEN, SYDVKM. CDR3 length: 14 residues. CDR3 sequence reads: CASSFRRSPPEQYF. CDR3 in DNA: TGTGCCAGCAGTTTCCGCCGGAGTCCCCCCGAGCAGTACTTC.

This clonotype has at least ten counts. The gene calls are TRBV20-1 and TRBJ2-3; 8 bases fit TRBD2. CDR1 and CDR2 from the germline V gene are DFQATT and SNEGSKA (reference sequence). Germline trimming cut 3 bases from V and 8 bases from J; bases unmatched to any gene: 7. The CDR3 totals 13 residues. CDR3 in amino acids: CSASDSGGSTQYF. In DNA, the CDR3 is TGCAGTGCTAGCGACAGCGGGGGAAGTACGCAGTATTTT.

The chain joins TRBV7-2 to TRBJ2-7; the D is unclear. The CDR3 sequence is 15 residues long. V was cut by 5 bases and J by 5 bases, with 19 bases left in between. Germline V gene data show CDR1 as SGHTA and CDR2 as FQGNSA. CDR3 coding DNA: TGTGCCAGCAGCCCGGAATTATATGGCCCGCACGAGCAGTACTTC. This codes for CASSPELYGPHEQYF.

A word on this clonotype: Relative to the germline gene, one junction end is altered; a read error may explain this. J is TRBJ2-6 and V is TRBV20-1, with D possibly being TRBD1 (5 bases). This CDR3 region has 13 residues. The V gene's germline CDR1 is DFQATT and CDR2 SNEGSKA (reference sequence). This chain's CDR3 is CSARLPGANVPIF. The DNA of the CDR3 is TGCAGTGCTAGATTACCTGGGGCCAACGTCCCGATTTTC.

This clonotype was counted ten times or more. The chain uses TRBV7-2 and TRBJ2-1; tentatively, D is TRBD1 (5 bases). The CDR3 contains 14 residues. Germline values: CDR1 SGHTA, CDR2 FQGNSA. V was trimmed by 4 bases and J by 9 bases, leaving 16 bases between them. This CDR3 reads CASSSAGIRGEQFF. The CDR3 nucleotides are TGTGCCAGCAGCTCTGCAGGGATAAGGGGTGAGCAGTTCTTC.

This clonotype was found many times. The chain carries TRBV7-9 and TRBJ2-1, with 9 bases lining up with TRBD2. Germline trimming cut 5 bases from V and 3 bases from J; bases unmatched to any gene: 14. The germline CDR1 and CDR2 sequences are SEHNR and FQNEAQ (reference sequence). This CDR3 comprises 18 residues. CDR3 nucleotide sequence: TGTGCCAGCAGCGCCCGGGGGGCTAGCGGGGCTCTCTACAATGAGCAGTTCTTC. Translated, it gives CASSARGASGALYNEQFF.

In its sample, this clonotype was seen many times. This rearrangement joins TRBV7-2 to TRBJ2-3; D unclear. Germline V gives CDR1 SGHTA, CDR2 FQGNSA. Deletions cut 5 bases from V and 4 bases from J, with 13 bases between. The CDR3 spans 14 residues. The CDR3 DNA reads as TGTGCCAGCAGCCCCCGCCGCCACCCAGATACGCAGTATTTT. Its protein is CASSPRRHPDTQYF.

J is TRBJ1-5 and V is TRBV29-1; 7 bases align to TRBD1. The V gene's germline CDR1 is SQVTM and CDR2 ANQGSEA. The CDR3 consists of 12 residues. The ends lost 4 bases at V and 7 bases at J; junction bases unmatched: 4. CDR3 in amino acids: CSVGQGHQPQHF. The DNA of the CDR3 is TGCAGCGTTGGACAGGGTCACCAGCCCCAGCATTTT.